The 17 T cell receptor beta chains presented below share a single source sample, sequenced in a study of cytomegalovirus exposure and HLA in healthy donors. It was with 60 Vbeta and 13 Jbeta primers that the PCR ran. Method: immunoSEQ multiplex PCR; TCRdb's copy keeps in-frame clones and lacks some. The sample records about 130,000 clones, 75% to 90% being singletons. Sequenced material: PBMCs. The origin of the receptors is a woman in her twenties or thirties in good health and CMV-seropositive.

The V call is TRBV18, the J call TRBJ2-1; 8 bases line up with TRBD2. V lost 4 bases and J lost 6; bases outside the gene matches: 8. The germline gives CDR1 KGHSH, CDR2 LQKENI. The CDR3 runs to 15 residues. The CDR3 protein is CASSRPGGLINEQFF. CDR3 nucleotide sequence: TGTGCCAGCTCACGGCCGGGGGGGCTTATCAATGAGCAGTTCTTC.

The CDR3 reads CASSLWPGTGNQPQHF. The CDR3 DNA sequence: TGTGCCAGCAGTTTATGGCCCGGGACAGGGAATCAGCCCCAGCATTTT. This chain joins TRBV28 and TRBJ1-5; 9 nucleotides match TRBD1. The CDR3 consists of 16 residues. V was pared by 0 bases and J by 4 bases, with 4 bases of the junction left unmatched. Per germline, CDR1 MDHEN and CDR2 SYDVKM. The full variable domain, completed using reference TRBV28 and TRBJ1-5, is DVKVTQSSRYLVKRTGEKVFLECVQDMDHENMFWYRQDPGLGLRLIYFSYDVKMKEKGDIPEGYSVSREKKERFSLILESASTNQTSMYLCASSLWPGTGNQPQHFGDGTRLSIL.

This clone was detected once. V usage is TRBV27 and J usage is TRBJ2-6; perhaps TRBD1 as D (5 bases). Deletions cut 8 bases from V and 0 bases from J, with 11 bases between. The CDR3 contains 15 residues. Looked up from germline, CDR1 is MNHEY and CDR2 is SMNVEV (reference sequence). CDR3 region: CASLGPSSGANVLTF. For the CDR3, the DNA is TGTGCCAGCTTGGGGCCCAGCTCTGGGGCCAACGTCCTGACTTTC.

This clone came up a few times. The rearrangement links TRBV6-1 to TRBJ2-2; 8 bases align to TRBD1. This CDR3 comprises 15 residues. The V segment lost 4 bases and the J segment 4 bases; nucleotides outside the gene matches: 5. Germline loops: CDR1 MNHNS, CDR2 SASEGT. DNA of the CDR3: TGTGCCAGCAGTGGGCACAGGGGGAGCACCGGGGAGCTGTTTTTT. Its translation: CASSGHRGSTGELFF.

The V gene is TRBV20-1, the J gene TRBJ1-1; D possibly corresponds to TRBD1 (6 bases). This CDR3 region has 11 residues. CDR1 DFQATT and CDR2 SNEGSKA come from the germline V gene (reference sequence). V lost 6 bases and J lost 7, with 12 bases in between. CDR3 amino acids: CSADGTYEAFF. As DNA, the CDR3 is TGCAGTGCGGACGGGACATATGAAGCTTTCTTT.

This chain joins TRBV5-1 and TRBJ2-5, with D perhaps matching TRBD2 (6 bases). Germline CDR1 SGHRS, CDR2 YFSETQ. The CDR3 extends over 13 amino acids. Trimming took off 3 bases at V and 5 bases at J, with 11 bases between the two ends. Here the CDR3 reads CASSSDSGETQYF. The CDR3 nucleotides read TGCGCCAGCAGCTCCGACAGCGGGGAGACCCAGTACTTC.

The V and J genes are TRBV7-2 and TRBJ2-7; tentative D call: TRBD2 (6 bases). V was pared by 5 bases and J by 6 bases, with 17 bases between. CDR1 and CDR2 (germline): SGHTA, FQGNSA. The CDR3 runs to 14 residues. For the CDR3, the DNA is TGTGCCAGCAGCCCACTGGGGGGAGTCGCCGAGCAGTACTTC. Translated: CASSPLGGVAEQYF.

The chain is built from TRBV28 and TRBJ2-1, with D perhaps matching TRBD2 (6 bases). The germline gives CDR1 MDHEN, CDR2 SYDVKM. V lost 7 bases and J 4 bases, leaving 17 bases between the germline ends. This CDR3 contains 15 residues. For the CDR3, the DNA is TGTGCCAGCACCAACCCCGGGACTGGATACAATGAGCAGTTCTTC. Translating gives CASTNPGTGYNEQFF.

The rearrangement links TRBV4-1 to TRBJ2-1; perhaps TRBD1 as D (6 bases). The germline gives CDR1 MGHRA, CDR2 YSYEKL. CDR3 length: 17 amino acids. V shed 4 bases and J shed 0 bases, with 16 bases lying between them. The CDR3 region has the DNA TGCGCCAGCAGCCTCCTAGCCGCCAGGGGCTCCTACAATGAGCAGTTCTTC. Protein sequence: CASSLLAARGSYNEQFF.

This clone was picked up one time. The V gene is TRBV27, the J gene TRBJ2-7; the match to TRBD1 covers 8 bases. CDR1 and CDR2 (germline): MNHEY, SMNVEV (reference sequence). V was clipped by 5 bases and J by 2 bases; unmatched bases: 2. This CDR3 is 13 amino acids long. CDR3 DNA: TGTGCCAGCAGTCCGGGACAGGCCTACGAGCAGTACTTC. Amino acid sequence: CASSPGQAYEQYF.

V is TRBV5-4 and J is TRBJ2-7, with TRBD2 matching 9 bases. In germline, CDR1 is SGHNT, CDR2 YYREEE (reference sequence). Germline trimming cut 2 bases from V and 1 base from J; bases unmatched to any gene: 4. CDR3 size: 15 residues. CDR3 sequence: CASSFGAGGSYEQYF. The CDR3 bases are TGTGCCAGCAGCTTCGGAGCGGGAGGATCCTACGAGCAGTACTTC.

The chain uses TRBV27 and TRBJ1-5; D gene ambiguous. The length of the CDR3 is 15 residues. V dropped 5 bases and J dropped 7 bases, with 18 bases sitting between them. Germline loops: CDR1 MNHEY, CDR2 SMNVEV (reference sequence). CDR3 loop: CASSPTVGVGQPQHF. The CDR3 DNA follows: TGTGCCAGCAGTCCCACCGTGGGAGTAGGGCAGCCCCAGCATTTT.

The chain joins TRBV28 to TRBJ1-4; D is ambiguous. The germline V gene has CDR1 MDHEN and CDR2 SYDVKM. The CDR3 contains 15 residues. Trimming took off 1 base at V and 8 bases at J, with 14 bases between the two ends. CDR3 nucleotides: TGTGCCAGCAGTTTATTAGGAGGGAGGCAAGAAAAACTGTTTTTT. Its translation: CASSLLGGRQEKLFF.

The chain employs TRBV29-1 and TRBJ2-2, with D tentatively TRBD1 (6 bases). CDR1 SQVTM and CDR2 ANQGSEA come from the germline V gene. Trimming shortened V by 3 bases and J by 6 bases, and 8 bases separated the two germline ends. The CDR3 contains 12 residues. This CDR3 is CSVDAGAGELFF. The CDR3 DNA reads as TGCAGCGTTGATGCAGGGGCCGGGGAGCTGTTTTTT.

The rearrangement links TRBV7-9 to TRBJ2-2; 7 nucleotides match TRBD1. Germline CDR1 reads SEHNR; CDR2 reads FQNEAQ (reference sequence). V lost 3 bases to trimming and J lost 2 bases; unmatched junction nucleotides: 9. This CDR3 comprises 17 residues. The CDR3 sequence is CASSLARGTDNTGELFF. The CDR3 nucleotides are TGTGCCAGCAGCTTGGCGAGGGGGACAGATAACACCGGGGAGCTGTTTTTT. Together with reference TRBV7-9 and TRBJ2-2, the CDR3 gives the full variable domain: DTGVSQNPRHKITKRGQNVTFRCDPISEHNRLYWYRQTLGQGPEFLTYFQNEAQLEKSRLLSDRFSAERPKGSFSTLEIQRTEQGDSAMYLCASSLARGTDNTGELFFGEGSRLTVL.

About this clone: The same CDR3 arises from other DNA sequences in this sample as well. The rearrangement joins TRBV30 to TRBJ1-5, with D possibly matching TRBD1 (5 bases). Germline CDR1 is GTSNPN and CDR2 is SVGIG (reference sequence). The CDR3 totals 14 residues. V dropped 1 base and J dropped 5 bases, with 12 bases sitting between them. DNA for the CDR3: TGTGCCTGGAGTGAAGGGCAGGGCTATCAGCCCCAGCATTTT. It is translated as CAWSEGQGYQPQHF.

The chain uses TRBV27 and TRBJ1-2; maybe TRBD1 (6 bases). With 0 bases removed from V and 4 bases from J, the gap between germline ends came to 9 bases. Germline V lookup: CDR1 MNHEY, CDR2 SMNVEV (reference sequence). The length of the CDR3 is 14 residues. CDR3 amino acids: CASSLSRGLYGYTF. DNA for the CDR3: TGTGCCAGCAGTTTATCCAGGGGCCTCTATGGCTACACCTTC.